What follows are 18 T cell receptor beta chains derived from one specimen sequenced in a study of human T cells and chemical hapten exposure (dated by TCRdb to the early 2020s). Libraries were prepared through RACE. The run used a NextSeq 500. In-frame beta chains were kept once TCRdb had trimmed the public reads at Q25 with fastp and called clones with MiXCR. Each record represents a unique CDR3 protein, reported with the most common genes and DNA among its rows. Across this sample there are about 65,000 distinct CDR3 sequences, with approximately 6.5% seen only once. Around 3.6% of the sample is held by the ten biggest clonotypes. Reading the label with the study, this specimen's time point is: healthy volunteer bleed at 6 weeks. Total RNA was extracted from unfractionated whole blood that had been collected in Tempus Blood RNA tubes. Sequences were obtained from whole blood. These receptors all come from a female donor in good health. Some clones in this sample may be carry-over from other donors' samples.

The chain's CDR3 is CASSLGLAGTYEQYF. In nucleotides, the CDR3 is TGTGCCAGCAGTTTGGGACTAGCGGGAACTTACGAGCAGTACTTC. This chain uses TRBV28 with TRBJ2-7, with TRBD2 matching 13 bases. V was clipped by 3 bases and J by 4 bases; unmatched bases: 3. The CDR3 runs 15 residues. Germline lookup yields CDR1 MDHEN and CDR2 SYDVKM. Filled out from reference TRBV28 and TRBJ2-7, the complete variable domain reads DVKVTQSSRYLVKRTGEKVFLECVQDMDHENMFWYRQDPGLGLRLIYFSYDVKMKEKGDIPEGYSVSREKKERFSLILESASTNQTSMYLCASSLGLAGTYEQYFGPGTRLTVT.

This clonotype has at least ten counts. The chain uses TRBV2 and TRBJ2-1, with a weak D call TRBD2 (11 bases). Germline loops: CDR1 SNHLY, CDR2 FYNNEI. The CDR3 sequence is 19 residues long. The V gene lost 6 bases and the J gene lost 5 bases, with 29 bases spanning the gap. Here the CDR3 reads CASRAGTGVIAGGNNEQFF. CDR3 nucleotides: TGTGCCAGCAGAGCCGGGACAGGGGTAATAGCGGGAGGGAACAATGAGCAGTTCTTC.

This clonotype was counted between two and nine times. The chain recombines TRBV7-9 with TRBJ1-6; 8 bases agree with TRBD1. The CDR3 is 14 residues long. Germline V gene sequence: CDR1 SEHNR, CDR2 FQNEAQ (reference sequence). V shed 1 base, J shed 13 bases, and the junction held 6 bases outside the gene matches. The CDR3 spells CASSLGTGKFPLHF. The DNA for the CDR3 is TGTGCCAGCAGCTTAGGGACAGGGAAATTTCCCCTCCACTTT.

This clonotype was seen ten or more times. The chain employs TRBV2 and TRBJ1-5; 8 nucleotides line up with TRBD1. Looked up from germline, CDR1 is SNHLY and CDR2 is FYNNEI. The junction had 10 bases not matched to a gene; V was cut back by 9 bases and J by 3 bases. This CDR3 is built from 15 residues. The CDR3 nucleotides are TGTGCCAGTCGGGACAGGACAGTGACCAATCAGCCCCAGCATTTT. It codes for CASRDRTVTNQPQHF.

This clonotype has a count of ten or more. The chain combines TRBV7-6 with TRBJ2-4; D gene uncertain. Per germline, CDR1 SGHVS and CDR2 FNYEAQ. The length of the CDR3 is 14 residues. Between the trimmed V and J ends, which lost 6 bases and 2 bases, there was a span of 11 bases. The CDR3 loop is CASSPTISKNIQYF. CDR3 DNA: TGTGCCAGCAGTCCTACTATTTCCAAAAACATTCAGTACTTC.

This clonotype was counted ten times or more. The CDR3 coding sequence is TGTGCCAGCACCCTAGCAGGGCGCACCGGGGAGCTGTTTTTT. Translated, it gives CASTLAGRTGELFF. The chain carries TRBV25-1 and TRBJ2-2; either TRBD1 or TRBD2 may fit D (5 bases each). Germline-derived CDR1 and CDR2 are MGHDK and SYGVNS. The V gene lost 7 bases and the J gene lost 4 bases, with 13 bases spanning the gap. The CDR3 loop spans 14 amino acids.

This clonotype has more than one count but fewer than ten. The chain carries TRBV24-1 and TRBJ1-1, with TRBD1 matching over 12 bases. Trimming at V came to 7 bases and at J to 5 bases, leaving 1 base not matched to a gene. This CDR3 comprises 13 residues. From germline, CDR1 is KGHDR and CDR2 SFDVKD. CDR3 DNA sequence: TGTGCCACCAGGGGACAGGGGGCTACTGAAGCTTTCTTT. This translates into CATRGQGATEAFF.

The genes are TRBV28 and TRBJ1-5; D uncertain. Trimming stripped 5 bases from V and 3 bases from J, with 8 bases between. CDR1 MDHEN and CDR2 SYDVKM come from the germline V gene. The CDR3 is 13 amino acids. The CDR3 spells CASSPGFNQPQHF. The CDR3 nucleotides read TGTGCCAGCAGTCCCGGGTTCAATCAGCCCCAGCATTTT.

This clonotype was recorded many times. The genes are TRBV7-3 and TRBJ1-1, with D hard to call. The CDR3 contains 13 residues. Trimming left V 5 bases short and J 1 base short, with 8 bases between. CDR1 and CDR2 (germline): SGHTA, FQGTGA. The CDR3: CASSETPNTEAFF. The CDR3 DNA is TGTGCCAGCAGCGAGACACCGAACACTGAAGCTTTCTTT.

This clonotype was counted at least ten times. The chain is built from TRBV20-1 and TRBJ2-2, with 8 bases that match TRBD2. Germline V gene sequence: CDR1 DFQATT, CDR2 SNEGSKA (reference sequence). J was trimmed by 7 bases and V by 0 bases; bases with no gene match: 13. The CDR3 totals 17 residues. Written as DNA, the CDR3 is TGCAGTGCTAGAGATGTTAGCGGGGACAAATTCGGCGGGGAGCTGTTTTTT. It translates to CSARDVSGDKFGGELFF.

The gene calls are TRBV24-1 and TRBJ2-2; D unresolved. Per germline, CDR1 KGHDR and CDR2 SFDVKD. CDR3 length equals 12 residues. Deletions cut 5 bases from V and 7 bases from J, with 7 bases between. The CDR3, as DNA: TGTGCCACCAGTGCTAGAAACGGGGAGCTGTTTTTT. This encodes CATSARNGELFF.

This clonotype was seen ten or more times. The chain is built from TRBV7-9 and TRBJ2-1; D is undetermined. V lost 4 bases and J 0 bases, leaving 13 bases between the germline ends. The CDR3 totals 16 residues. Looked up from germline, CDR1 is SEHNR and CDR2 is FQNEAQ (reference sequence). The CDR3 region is CASSSTKISSYNEQFF. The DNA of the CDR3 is TGTGCCAGCAGCTCTACGAAGATAAGCTCCTACAATGAGCAGTTCTTC.

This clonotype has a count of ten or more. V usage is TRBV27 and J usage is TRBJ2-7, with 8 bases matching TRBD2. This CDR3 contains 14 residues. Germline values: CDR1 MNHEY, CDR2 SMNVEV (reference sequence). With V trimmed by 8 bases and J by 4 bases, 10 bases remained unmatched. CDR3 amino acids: CASRRSGRGYEQYF. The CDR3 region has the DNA TGTGCCAGCCGTCGCAGCGGGAGAGGTTACGAGCAGTACTTC.

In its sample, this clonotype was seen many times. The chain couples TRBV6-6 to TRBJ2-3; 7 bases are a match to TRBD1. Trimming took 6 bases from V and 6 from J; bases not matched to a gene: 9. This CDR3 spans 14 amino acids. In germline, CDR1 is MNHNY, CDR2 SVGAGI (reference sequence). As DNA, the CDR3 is TGTGCCAGCAGCTTTGGACAGGCTCCGGATACGCAGTATTTT. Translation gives CASSFGQAPDTQYF.

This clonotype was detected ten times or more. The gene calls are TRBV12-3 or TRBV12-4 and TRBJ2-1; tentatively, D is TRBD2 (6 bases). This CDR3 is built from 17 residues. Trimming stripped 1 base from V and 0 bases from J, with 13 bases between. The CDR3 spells CASSLGVAGYSYNEQFF. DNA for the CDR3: TGTGCCAGCAGTTTAGGGGTGGCGGGATACTCCTACAATGAGCAGTTCTTC.

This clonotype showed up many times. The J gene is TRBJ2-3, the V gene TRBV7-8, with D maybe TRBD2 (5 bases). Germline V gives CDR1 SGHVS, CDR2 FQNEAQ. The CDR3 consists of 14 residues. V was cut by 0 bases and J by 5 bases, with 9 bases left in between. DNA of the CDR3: TGTGCCAGCAGCTTAGCGGGAGCAGGAGATACGCAGTATTTT. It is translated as CASSLAGAGDTQYF. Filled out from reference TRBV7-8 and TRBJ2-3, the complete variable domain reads GAGVSQSPRYKVAKRGQDVALRCDPISGHVSLFWYQQALGQGPEFLTYFQNEAQLDKSGLPSDRFFAERPEGSVSTLKIQRTQQEDSAVYLCASSLAGAGDTQYFGPGTRLTVL.

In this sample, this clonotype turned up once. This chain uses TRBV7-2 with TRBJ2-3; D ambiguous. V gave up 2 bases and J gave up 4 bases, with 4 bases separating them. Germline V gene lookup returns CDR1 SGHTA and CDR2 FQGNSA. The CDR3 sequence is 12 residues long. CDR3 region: CASSLYSDTQYF. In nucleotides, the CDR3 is TGTGCCAGCAGCTTATACTCAGATACGCAGTATTTT.

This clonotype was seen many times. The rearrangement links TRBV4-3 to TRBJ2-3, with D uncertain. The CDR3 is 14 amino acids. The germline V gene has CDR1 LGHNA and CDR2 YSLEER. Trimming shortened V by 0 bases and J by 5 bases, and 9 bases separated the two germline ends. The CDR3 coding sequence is TGCGCCAGCAGCCAAGATGCGACTCAAGATACGCAGTATTTT. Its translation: CASSQDATQDTQYF.